The next 21 T cell receptor beta chains were all read from a single sample in a study of cytomegalovirus exposure and HLA in healthy donors. A multiplex PCR was run with 60 Vbeta primers and 13 Jbeta primers. Produced via immunoSEQ multiplex PCR; TCRdb's table is partial and in-frame only. The table records 100,000 to 150,000 clones, about two thirds of them present only once. Sequencing was performed on PBMCs. The receptors come from a human donor in good health.

The chain recombines TRBV19 with TRBJ2-2; TRBD1 is a possible D gene (6 bases). With 5 bases removed from V and 4 bases from J, the gap between germline ends came to 20 bases. Germline CDR1 and CDR2: LNHDA and SQIVND (reference sequence). The CDR3 totals 17 residues. The CDR3: CASSGRDLGQSTGELFF. The CDR3 DNA is TGTGCCAGTAGTGGGCGAGACCTAGGACAGAGCACCGGGGAGCTGTTTTTT.

J is TRBJ2-7 and V is TRBV6-5; 7 bases line up with TRBD1. Unmatched junction bases numbered 11, after V lost 5 bases and J lost 7 bases. The germline V gene encodes CDR1 MNHEY and CDR2 SVGAGI. This CDR3 is 14 amino acids long. The CDR3 loop is CASSRPGQTTEQYF. The DNA for the CDR3 is TGTGCCAGCAGTCGGCCGGGACAGACTACGGAGCAGTACTTC.

In regard to this clone: In this CDR3 the conserved last residue, phenylalanine or tryptophan, is missing, so a read error is likely. V is TRBV30 and J is TRBJ2-3; TRBD1 agrees at 10 bases. CDR3 length equals 15 residues. CDR1 is GTSNPN and CDR2 is SVGIG in the germline V gene (reference sequence). The J segment lost 6 bases and the V segment lost 6 bases, leaving 12 bases of the junction unmatched. The CDR3 region has the DNA TGTGCCTGTGACAGGGGGCAGGGGAGGTGGGATACGCAGTATCTT. This encodes CACDRGQGRWDTQYL.

The V and J genes are TRBV5-6 and TRBJ2-1, with a weak D call TRBD2 (5 bases). V was pared by 0 bases and J by 2 bases, with 12 bases between. CDR1 and CDR2 from the germline V gene are SGHDT and YYEEEE. The CDR3 totals 16 residues. This chain's CDR3 is CASSLAGRVPYNEQFF. DNA of the CDR3: TGTGCCAGCAGCTTGGCTGGGCGGGTCCCCTACAATGAGCAGTTCTTC.

This sequence joins TRBV4-1 and TRBJ2-7; D is possibly TRBD1 (6 bases). CDR3 length: 16 amino acids. In germline, CDR1 is MGHRA, CDR2 YSYEKL. The V gene lost 2 bases and the J gene lost 0 bases, with 14 bases spanning the gap. CDR3: CASSQLRQDRSYEQYF. CDR3 coding DNA: TGCGCCAGCAGCCAATTGAGACAGGACCGCTCCTACGAGCAGTACTTC.

The chain links TRBV29-1 to TRBJ2-3; the match to TRBD2 covers 11 bases. CDR3 length: 14 amino acids. Germline CDR1 is SQVTM and CDR2 is ANQGSEA. Trimming took 7 bases from V and 0 from J; bases not matched to a gene: 3. The CDR3 here is CSGGLAASTDTQYF. CDR3 DNA sequence: TGCAGCGGGGGACTAGCGGCGAGCACAGATACGCAGTATTTT.

The V call is TRBV5-1, the J call TRBJ2-7; 8 bases are a match to TRBD1. Germline V gene sequence: CDR1 SGHRS, CDR2 YFSETQ. The junction had 4 bases not matched to a gene; V was cut back by 3 bases and J by 2 bases. The CDR3 is 14 residues long. CDR3 in amino acids: CASSWTGRPYEQYF. The CDR3 DNA reads TGCGCCAGCAGCTGGACAGGGCGGCCCTACGAGCAGTACTTC.

This sequence joins TRBV28 and TRBJ2-7; 8 bases are shared with TRBD1. The CDR3 spans 15 residues. Germline V gives CDR1 MDHEN, CDR2 SYDVKM. V dropped 2 bases and J dropped 7; count of bases not matched to a gene: 10. CDR3 residues: CASSLGGTGTREQYF. CDR3 nucleotide sequence: TGTGCCAGCAGTTTAGGGGGGACAGGCACTAGGGAGCAGTACTTC.

The chain carries TRBV6-4 and TRBJ2-5; D call uncertain. The CDR3 runs 15 residues. Germline CDR1 MRHNA, CDR2 SNTAGT. V dropped 7 bases and J dropped 1 base, with 16 bases sitting between them. This CDR3 reads CASTGISVPQETQYF. The CDR3 nucleotides are TGTGCCAGCACCGGTATCTCCGTCCCCCAAGAGACCCAGTACTTC.

The rearrangement joins TRBV11-2 to TRBJ2-7; TRBD2 matches at 12 bases. Germline values: CDR1 SGHAT, CDR2 FQNNGV. Unmatched junction bases numbered 7, after V lost 5 bases and J lost 5 bases. The CDR3 has 15 amino acids. CDR3 sequence (DNA): TGTGCCAGCAGCCCCCTAGCGGGAGGGCCAAACGAGCAGTACTTC. Protein sequence: CASSPLAGGPNEQYF.

This clone was observed a handful of times. One end of the junction does not line up with germline, which may come from a read error. This chain links TRBV7-9 with TRBJ1-2; 10 nucleotides agree with TRBD1. The CDR3 covers 16 residues. The V gene's germline CDR1 is SEHNR and CDR2 FQNEAQ (reference sequence). CDR3 sequence reads: CSSSPSDRGIWNGYTF. The CDR3 bases are TGTTCCAGCAGCCCTTCGGACAGGGGGATTTGGAACGGCTACACCTTC.

The sample holds a few counts of this clone. The rearrangement links TRBV6-5 to TRBJ2-1, with no clear D. The CDR3 is made up of 15 amino acids. CDR1 and CDR2 (germline): MNHEY, SVGAGI. The V and J ends lost 7 bases and 10 bases respectively, with 23 bases between them. The CDR3: CASTPLVSGSWEQFF. In DNA form, the CDR3 reads TGTGCCAGCACCCCCCTGGTGTCTGGTAGTTGGGAGCAGTTCTTC.

This rearrangement joins TRBV4-3 to TRBJ2-3; possibly TRBD2 for D (5 bases). The CDR3 contains 15 residues. Germline V gene lookup returns CDR1 LGHNA and CDR2 YSLEER. V was clipped by 1 base and J by 1 base, with 9 bases between them. The CDR3 DNA follows: TGCGCCAGCAGCCAAGGGACTCAAGGCACAGATACGCAGTATTTT. Residues: CASSQGTQGTDTQYF.

This clone was counted a single time. The rearrangement joins TRBV19 to TRBJ1-3, with TRBD1 identical over 7 bases. The CDR3 loop spans 19 amino acids. Germline V lookup: CDR1 LNHDA, CDR2 SQIVND (reference sequence). V shed 9 bases and J 4 bases; nucleotides not matched to a gene: 24. The CDR3 region has the DNA TGTGCCAGCGATCTCAAGAAACATCACAGGGGAACGTGGGGAAACACCATATATTTT. Translating it yields CASDLKKHHRGTWGNTIYF. Full variable domain (missing parts from reference TRBV19 and TRBJ1-3): DGGITQSPKYLFRKEGQNVTLSCEQNLNHDAMYWYRQDPGQGLRLIYYSQIVNDFQKGDIAEGYSVSREKKESFPLTVTSAQKNPTAFYLCASDLKKHHRGTWGNTIYFGEGSWLTVV.

The CDR3 protein is CATLFGNTIYF. CDR3 bases: TGTGCCACCCTCTTTGGAAACACCATATATTTT. This sequence joins TRBV6-5 and TRBJ1-3; no clear D gene. The germline V and J ends were trimmed by 10 bases and 3 bases, with 7 bases remaining between them. From germline, CDR1 is MNHEY and CDR2 SVGAGI. This CDR3 region has 11 residues.

The gene calls are TRBV30 and TRBJ1-5; 10 nucleotides agree with TRBD1. The CDR3 is 15 amino acids. J was trimmed by 4 bases and V by 0 bases; bases with no gene match: 3. Germline V gene sequence: CDR1 GTSNPN, CDR2 SVGIG (reference sequence). The CDR3 region is CAWSVRTGGNQPQHF. As DNA, the CDR3 is TGTGCCTGGAGTGTAAGGACAGGGGGAAATCAGCCCCAGCATTTT.

The rearrangement joins TRBV5-1 to TRBJ2-5, with D perhaps matching TRBD1 (6 bases). CDR1 and CDR2 from the germline V gene are SGHRS and YFSETQ. V shed 1 base and J shed 4 bases, with 14 bases lying between them. This CDR3 comprises 15 residues. In DNA, the CDR3 is TGCGCCAGCAGCTTGTCTCGGCAGGGGATAGAGACCCAGTACTTC. Translated: CASSLSRQGIETQYF.

The chain has TRBV19 and TRBJ2-2, with no clear D. The CDR3 is made up of 13 amino acids. The V end lost 11 bases, the J end lost 3 bases, and 13 bases lay between the germline ends. Germline V gene sequence: CDR1 LNHDA, CDR2 SQIVND (reference sequence). DNA for the CDR3: TGTGCCTCCCGAATTCAGTACACCGGGGAGCTGTTTTTT. It specifies CASRIQYTGELFF.

This chain links TRBV28 with TRBJ1-5; no firm D call. In germline, CDR1 is MDHEN, CDR2 SYDVKM. The germline V and J ends were trimmed by 4 bases and 9 bases, with 10 bases remaining between them. The CDR3 loop spans 12 amino acids. For the CDR3, the DNA is TGTGCCAGCAGTTCCGTCAGTCTGCCCCAGCATTTT. This gives the protein CASSSVSLPQHF.

A few counts support this clone. The genes are TRBV7-2 and TRBJ2-1; 8 bases are shared with TRBD1. Losses at the gene ends were 1 base for V and 4 bases for J; bases not matched to a gene: 0. Germline V gives CDR1 SGHTA, CDR2 FQGNSA. The CDR3 has 14 residues. The DNA for the CDR3 is TGTGCCAGCAGCTTAGACAGGGGGTACAATGAGCAGTTCTTC. Amino acid sequence: CASSLDRGYNEQFF.

The V and J genes are TRBV2 and TRBJ2-7; D perhaps matches TRBD2 (6 bases). The CDR3 contains 13 residues. Trimming removed 5 bases from V and 0 bases from J, with 8 bases in between. Germline lookup yields CDR1 SNHLY and CDR2 FYNNEI. CDR3 sequence (DNA): TGTGCCAGCAGTACGGGACTCTCCTACGAGCAGTACTTC. It is translated as CASSTGLSYEQYF.